Following are 31 T cell receptor beta chains from one sample sequenced in a study of chemoradiotherapy in HPV16-positive cancers. Some clones are missing from TCRdb's copy, which holds only in-frame ones; the method was immunoSEQ multiplex PCR. Counted here are roughly 30,000 clones, 80% to 95% occurring once; the ten biggest clones make up roughly 3.6%. Specimen: blood, collected from a patient who underwent chemoradiotherapy. The receptors here all came from a human donor with HPV-associated anogenital cancer.

The rearrangement links TRBV5-1 to TRBJ1-1, with 9 bases that match TRBD1. The CDR3 spans 15 residues. V shed 4 bases and J 3 bases; nucleotides not matched to a gene: 7. Looked up from germline, CDR1 is SGHRS and CDR2 is YFSETQ. The CDR3 reads CASSQQGARDTEAFF. The CDR3 DNA is TGCGCCAGCAGCCAACAGGGGGCCAGGGACACTGAAGCTTTCTTT.

This clone was found a few times. The rearrangement uses TRBV18 and TRBJ1-2, with D possibly matching TRBD1 (6 bases). Trimming cost V 4 bases and J 2 bases, with 8 bases left between them. There are 13 residues in the CDR3. Germline CDR1 and CDR2: KGHSH and LQKENI. The CDR3 DNA follows: TGTGCCAGCTCACAACAGGGAAACTATGGCTACACCTTC. This codes for CASSQQGNYGYTF.

The chain combines TRBV19 with TRBJ2-5, with TRBD2 matching over 12 bases. This CDR3 region has 13 residues. With 10 bases clipped from V and 3 bases from J, the junction kept 3 bases outside the gene matches. Germline loops: CDR1 LNHDA, CDR2 SQIVND (reference sequence). The CDR3 nucleotides are TGTGCCACAAGGACTAGCGGGGAAGAGACCCAGTACTTC. The encoded protein is CATRTSGEETQYF.

This rearrangement joins TRBV5-6 to TRBJ2-7; D is ambiguous. The V gene lost 1 base and the J gene lost 6 bases, with 8 bases spanning the gap. The germline V gene has CDR1 SGHDT and CDR2 YYEEEE. The CDR3 has 12 residues. The CDR3 spells CASSLSKAEQYF. The CDR3 DNA reads as TGTGCCAGCAGCTTGTCCAAAGCCGAGCAGTACTTC.

This sequence joins TRBV11-1 and TRBJ2-2; 8 bases match TRBD1. The trim removed 5 bases at V and 5 bases at J, leaving 13 bases unmatched. This CDR3 has 17 residues. Germline CDR1 is SGHAT and CDR2 is FQDESV (reference sequence). The CDR3 DNA reads TGTGCCAGCAGCCCCTTTTATGCAGGGGGCAGTACCGGGGAGCTGTTTTTT. Amino acid sequence: CASSPFYAGGSTGELFF.

V usage is TRBV7-2 and J usage is TRBJ2-5; 9 nucleotides match TRBD1. CDR3 length: 17 amino acids. Germline CDR1 is SGHTA and CDR2 is FQGNSA. The trim removed 5 bases at V and 10 bases at J, leaving 20 bases unmatched. The DNA for the CDR3 is TGTGCCAGCAGCCTACAGGGTTGGAACAGGGGGCTTACGTACCAGTACTTC. Protein product: CASSLQGWNRGLTYQYF.

V and J are TRBV14 and TRBJ1-1; D not certain. This CDR3 is 13 amino acids long. The germline CDR1 and CDR2 sequences are SGHDN and FVKESK. V was cut by 0 bases and J by 4 bases, with 6 bases left in between. CDR3 coding DNA: TGTGCCAGCAGCCAAGATTTGCCCACTGAAGCTTTCTTT. Encoded protein: CASSQDLPTEAFF.

This rearrangement joins TRBV7-9 to TRBJ1-1; no firm D call. V was shortened by 5 bases and J by 4 bases, with 8 bases between the two germline ends. Germline CDR1 is SEHNR and CDR2 is FQNEAQ (reference sequence). This CDR3 has 12 amino acids. The CDR3 spells CASSRRATEAFF. The CDR3 nucleotides read TGTGCCAGCAGCCGGAGGGCCACTGAAGCTTTCTTT.

The chain uses TRBV5-1 and TRBJ1-2; D perhaps matches TRBD1 (5 bases). CDR1 and CDR2 from the germline V gene are SGHRS and YFSETQ. The CDR3 totals 13 residues. Trimming took 4 bases from V and 5 from J, leaving 12 bases between them. CDR3 sequence: CASSVGQRYGYTF. In DNA form, the CDR3 reads TGCGCCAGCAGCGTGGGGCAACGGTATGGCTACACCTTC.

This chain joins TRBV2 and TRBJ2-3; 8 positions agree with TRBD1. The CDR3 spans 14 residues. The V gene end was trimmed by 6 bases and the J gene end by 4 bases; junction bases not matched to a gene: 6. Per the germline V gene, CDR1 is SNHLY and CDR2 is FYNNEI. CDR3 in amino acids: CASRGTGGADTQYF. The CDR3 region has the DNA TGTGCCAGCAGGGGGACAGGTGGGGCAGATACGCAGTATTTT.

The V gene is TRBV25-1, the J gene TRBJ1-1; weak D call: TRBD1 (5 bases). The CDR3 is 12 residues long. The germline V gene has CDR1 MGHDK and CDR2 SYGVNS. V was clipped by 6 bases and J by 11 bases, with 16 bases between them. The CDR3: CASSWGSGKAFF. The CDR3 DNA sequence: TGTGCCAGCAGCTGGGGGTCGGGGAAGGCTTTCTTT.

The gene calls are TRBV11-3 and TRBJ2-7; D gene unclear. This CDR3 is built from 14 residues. The V gene lost 3 bases and the J gene lost 4 bases, with 13 bases spanning the gap. CDR1 and CDR2 (germline): SGHNT, YENEEA. Written as DNA, the CDR3 is TGTGCCAGCAGCTTCGTCAGGAACACTTACGAGCAGTACTTC. Translated: CASSFVRNTYEQYF.

The chain recombines TRBV6-6 with TRBJ2-1; TRBD1 matches 8 bases. There are 14 residues in the CDR3. Germline assignment: CDR1 MNHNY and CDR2 SVGAGI (reference sequence). Trimming cost V 2 bases and J 9 bases; bases outside gene matches: 6. CDR3 nucleotides: TGTGCCAGCAGTTACCCTGACAGGGGAAGTGAGCAGTTCTTC. Encoded protein: CASSYPDRGSEQFF.

The rearrangement uses TRBV7-3 and TRBJ2-2, with a possible D match to TRBD1 (7 bases). From germline, CDR1 is SGHTA and CDR2 FQGTGA. The CDR3 is made up of 16 amino acids. Trimming took 5 bases from V and 3 from J, leaving 16 bases between them. CDR3 region: CASSLGGGLDTGELFF. In DNA, the CDR3 is TGTGCCAGCAGCCTAGGAGGGGGCCTAGACACCGGGGAGCTGTTTTTT.

The genes are TRBV4-2 and TRBJ1-6; tentative D call: TRBD1 (5 bases). Trimming shortened V by 3 bases and J by 10 bases, and 16 bases separated the two germline ends. CDR1 is LGHNA and CDR2 is YNFKEQ in the germline V gene. This CDR3 is 15 amino acids long. In DNA form, the CDR3 reads TGTGCCAGCAGCCAGGGGACTCAAACACACTCACCCCTCCACTTT. This encodes CASSQGTQTHSPLHF.

The genes are TRBV5-8 and TRBJ2-3, with 11 bases identical to TRBD2. V dropped 4 bases and J dropped 0; count of bases not matched to a gene: 4. Per germline, CDR1 SGHTS and CDR2 YDEGEE. The CDR3 is made up of 16 amino acids. The CDR3 protein is CASSPGLAGSTDTQYF. In nucleotides, the CDR3 is TGTGCCAGCAGCCCAGGACTAGCGGGCAGCACAGATACGCAGTATTTT.

This rearrangement joins TRBV27 to TRBJ1-2, with a possible D match to TRBD1 (5 bases). Trimming left V 7 bases short and J 7 bases short, with 19 bases between. The CDR3 length is 14 residues. Per germline, CDR1 MNHEY and CDR2 SMNVEV (reference sequence). The CDR3 nucleotides are TGTGCCAGCACCTCCTTAGGGACGGCGGTTGGCTACACCTTC. This gives the protein CASTSLGTAVGYTF.

This clone was observed a handful of times. The CDR3 DNA reads TGTGCCAGCAGCTTTTCACAGGGGGTAGGCTATGGCTACACCTTC. Its translation is CASSFSQGVGYGYTF. The chain has TRBV7-2 and TRBJ1-2, with 8 bases lining up with TRBD1. CDR1 is SGHTA and CDR2 is FQGNSA in the germline V gene. The CDR3 runs to 15 residues. V dropped 3 bases and J dropped 4; count of bases not matched to a gene: 7.

This clone has a single count. The rearrangement links TRBV23-1 to TRBJ2-3; TRBD1 agrees at 11 bases. TRBV23-1 carries the ORF label, with uncertain function. With V trimmed by 9 bases and J by 1 base, 6 bases remained unmatched. The CDR3 is 15 residues long. The CDR3 sequence: CASVPGQGGTDTQYF. DNA for the CDR3: TGCGCCAGTGTGCCGGGACAGGGGGGCACAGATACGCAGTATTTT.

CDR3 nucleotide sequence: TGTGCCAGCAGCTTAGACAGATATCAGCCCCAGCATTTT. This encodes CASSLDRYQPQHF. The chain uses TRBV7-7 and TRBJ1-5; D is undetermined. In germline, CDR1 is SSHAT, CDR2 FNYEAQ (reference sequence). The CDR3 length is 13 residues. V was trimmed by 1 base and J by 5 bases, leaving 6 bases between them.

For the CDR3, the DNA is TGCGCCAGCAGCTTAACAGGGGGACCCTCCTACGAGCAGTACTTC. It codes for CASSLTGGPSYEQYF. This sequence joins TRBV5-1 and TRBJ2-7; 8 bases map to TRBD1. V gave up 2 bases and J gave up 0 bases; unmatched junction bases: 4. CDR3 length: 15 residues. CDR1 and CDR2 from the germline V gene are SGHRS and YFSETQ.

The gene calls are TRBV10-3 and TRBJ1-2, with 9 bases matching TRBD1. Germline V gene sequence: CDR1 ENHRY, CDR2 SYGVKD. The CDR3 runs to 14 residues. J was trimmed by 4 bases and V by 7 bases; bases with no gene match: 7. The CDR3 nucleotides are TGTGCCATCACCGGGACAGGGCTAACCTATGGCTACACCTTC. Translated: CAITGTGLTYGYTF.

V gene TRBV6-5 combines with J gene TRBJ1-1; no clear D gene. This CDR3 spans 14 amino acids. Looked up from germline, CDR1 is MNHEY and CDR2 is SVGAGI. V lost 8 bases, J lost 1 base, and 14 bases lay in between. The CDR3 here is CASGPQRKNTEAFF. The CDR3 nucleotides read TGTGCCAGCGGTCCCCAGAGGAAGAACACTGAAGCTTTCTTT.

The chain has TRBV5-1 and TRBJ1-2; the match to TRBD1 covers 9 bases. The CDR3 is 13 residues long. With 4 bases clipped from V and 5 bases from J, the junction kept 3 bases outside the gene matches. Germline CDR1 reads SGHRS; CDR2 reads YFSETQ. The CDR3 region has the DNA TGCGCCAGCAGCAGGACAGGGGAATATGGCTACACCTTC. Protein sequence: CASSRTGEYGYTF.

This chain uses TRBV7-9 with TRBJ1-1; no reliable D call. V was shortened by 5 bases and J by 5 bases, with 15 bases between the two germline ends. The germline V gene encodes CDR1 SEHNR and CDR2 FQNEAQ (reference sequence). The CDR3 has 14 amino acids. In nucleotides, the CDR3 is TGTGCCAGCAGCCCTCTGGCGGGAAGGACTGAAGCTTTCTTT. Translation gives CASSPLAGRTEAFF.

This clone has only a few counts. J is TRBJ2-6 and V is TRBV5-5, with D hard to call. The germline V and J ends were trimmed by 3 bases and 0 bases, with 10 bases remaining between them. This CDR3 region has 16 residues. Looked up from germline, CDR1 is SGHKS and CDR2 is YYEKEE (reference sequence). CDR3 protein: CASSYRSPSGANVLTF. The CDR3 DNA sequence: TGTGCCAGCAGCTATCGTAGCCCCTCTGGGGCCAACGTCCTGACTTTC.

This rearrangement joins TRBV5-1 to TRBJ1-1; D remains ambiguous. Germline values: CDR1 SGHRS, CDR2 YFSETQ. The CDR3 has 13 amino acids. Trimming took off 0 bases at V and 4 bases at J, with 7 bases between the two ends. CDR3 in amino acids: CASSLADPTEAFF. Written as DNA, the CDR3 is TGCGCCAGCAGCTTGGCGGATCCCACTGAAGCTTTCTTT. Looking up the rest from reference TRBV5-1 and TRBJ1-1 gives the full variable domain: KAGVTQTPRYLIKTRGQQVTLSCSPISGHRSVSWYQQTPGQGLQFLFEYFSETQRNKGNFPGRFSGRQFSNSRSEMNVSTLELGDSALYLCASSLADPTEAFFGQGTRLTVV.

The rearrangement links TRBV4-3 to TRBJ2-1, with 8 bases fitting TRBD1. This CDR3 contains 17 residues. Germline assignment: CDR1 LGHNA and CDR2 YSLEER. The J segment lost 0 bases and the V segment lost 0 bases, leaving 4 bases of the junction unmatched. CDR3 amino acids: CASSQDRTGSSYNEQFF. Written as DNA, the CDR3 is TGCGCCAGCAGCCAAGATCGGACAGGGAGCTCCTACAATGAGCAGTTCTTC.

The chain combines TRBV27 with TRBJ1-4; 7 nucleotides agree with TRBD1. Trimming cost V 9 bases and J 4 bases; bases outside gene matches: 14. CDR3 length equals 16 residues. The germline gives CDR1 MNHEY, CDR2 SMNVEV (reference sequence). For the CDR3, the DNA is TGTGCCAGGGAGAGGGGGCGCCGGGATGGTAATGAAAAACTGTTTTTT. It codes for CARERGRRDGNEKLFF.

This clone has only one observation. The genes are TRBV7-2 and TRBJ2-5; 8 bases agree with TRBD2. With 6 bases clipped from V and 5 bases from J, the junction kept 11 bases outside the gene matches. This CDR3 has 15 residues. Germline V CDR1 and CDR2: SGHTA, FQGNSA. This chain's CDR3 is CASRESSGVGETQYF. For the CDR3, the DNA is TGTGCCAGCAGAGAAAGTAGCGGGGTCGGGGAGACCCAGTACTTC.

The chain joins TRBV7-4 to TRBJ1-2; TRBD1 matches at 8 bases. The germline gives CDR1 SGHVT, CDR2 SQSDAQ. This CDR3 comprises 15 residues. After removal of 2 bases from V and 4 bases from J, the junction contained 6 bases not matched to a gene. The DNA for the CDR3 is TGTGCCAGCAGCTTATTCCCGGGACAGGTCTATGGCTACACCTTC. This translates into CASSLFPGQVYGYTF.